This T cell receptor beta chain was identified during a study of blood T cell repertoires in COVID-19. The wider study: Specimens from acute and convalescent COVID-19 originated in the United States, Italy and Spain. The cDNA or gDNA used as material had been derived from T cells, B-cell-depleted T cells, or PBMCs.

Sequencing was performed with immunoSEQ multiplex PCR; in TCRdb, only in-frame clones are kept and a portion is missing. The data hold 250,000 or so clones, with roughly 90% observed a single time. The CDR3 consists of 16 residues. Germline V gene lookup returns CDR1 SGHAT and CDR2 FQNNGV. Trimming removed 1 base from V and 2 bases from J; junction bases left unmatched: 5. Clinical history reported by participants formed the basis on which cohorts were assigned. Two negative PCRs, clearance, or symptom resolution were required of recovered Cohort 3 donors. The chain links TRBV11-2 to TRBJ1-3, with TRBD1 matching over 7 bases. Sequenced: PBMCs or T cells enriched from blood (not recorded which). The origin of this receptor is a man between 40 and 49 years old who had recovered from COVID-19. The DNA of the CDR3 is TGTGCCAGCAGCTTAGCCTCCGGGACAGCTGGAAACACCATATATTTT. It translates to CASSLASGTAGNTIYF.